This T cell receptor (beta chain) derives from a study of T cell changes during pregnancy in multiple sclerosis (dated by TCRdb to between 2019 and 2020). Background on the whole study: The study looked at changes in the T cell repertoire across pregnancy in women with multiple sclerosis.

Taken from cysteine to phenylalanine, the CDR3 has 14 residues. Only the CDR3 portion is preserved as DNA: 42 bases, with reading frame beginning at the first base. V and J lose 5 bases and 1 base, and a span of 11 bases separates them. The germline V gene (reference sequence) sets CDR1 to SEHNR and CDR2 to FQNEAQ. Library generation was performed with the immunoSEQ multiplex PCR assay. As stored in TCRdb, this immuneACCESS dataset retains in-frame rearrangements with V and J assigned. A fraction of the clones does not appear; measured against another copy, unresolved V genes explain less than half of the discrepancy, and the remainder lacks a known reason. For this sample the table gives 30,000 to 35,000 clones, of which around 87% were detected only once. In total, the top ten clones hold over 0.5% of the sample. A remark on this clone: Its antigen is not yet known. Base qualities are not recorded, but no much larger clone differs from it by a single base.

Sequences were derived from CD4+ T cells from peripheral blood mononuclear cells, sampled in the third trimester of pregnancy. This clonotype was obtained from a female donor in good health, enrolled as a control in a pregnancy study. The rearrangement joined TRBV7-9 to TRBJ1-1; D gene: possibly TRBD1, on 6 matching bases. The DNA sequence is as follows: TGTGCCAGCAGCCCCTTGGACAGGAACACTGAAGCTTTCTTT. Its translation reads: CASSPLDRNTEAFF.